These T cell receptor beta chains were read from a single sample in a study of CD8 T cells in ankylosing spondylitis. TCRdb re-analysed the 5' RACE reads in MiXCR, keeping a single row per CDR3 protein. Among 350,000 to 450,000 distinct CDR3 sequences, around 26% were seen once, and the ten largest hold over 0.8%. Sequencing was carried out using blood, either unsorted or a sorted T cell fraction (not recorded which). The origin of the receptors is a male donor with ankylosing spondylitis. Both conserved end residues are part of each CDR3. D genes are given only for firm matches. Part of the rows lack a size; the others show once, few, many or a class for expanded clones.

many	TRBV5-1	TRBD2	TRBJ2-5	TGCGCCAGCAGCGTGACTAGCGGGAACCAAGAGACCCAGTACTTC	CASSVTSGNQETQYF
NA	TRBV25-1	NA	TRBJ1-2	TGTGCCAGCAGTGAATATCCCAGGGGCTATGGCTACACCTTC	CASSEYPRGYGYTF
NA	TRBV5-1	TRBD2	TRBJ2-1	TGCGCCAGCAGCTTGAGTCGACTAGCGGGAGGTAATGAGCAGTTCTTC	CASSLSRLAGGNEQFF
NA	TRBV28	TRBD1	TRBJ1-5	TGTGCCAGCAGTACAGGGGGCAATCAGCCCCAGCATTTT	CASSTGGNQPQHF
NA	TRBV20-1	TRBD1	TRBJ1-1	TGCAGTGCTAGCCCCAGGACAGGGAACACTGAAGCTTTCTTT	CSASPRTGNTEAFF
few	TRBV4-2	NA	TRBJ2-1	TGTGCCAGCAGCCAAACGGACTCACCATATTACAATGAGCAGTTCTTC	CASSQTDSPYYNEQFF
NA	TRBV19	TRBD2	TRBJ2-2	TGTGCCAGTAGTATGAGCCTAGCGGGAGCAGGGGAGCTGTTTTTT	CASSMSLAGAGELFF
few	TRBV5-1	NA	TRBJ2-3	TGCCCCAGCAGCTTGGAGGACAGAGCTACAGATACGCAGTATTTT	CPSSLEDRATDTQYF
NA	TRBV20-1	TRBD1	TRBJ1-4	TGCAGTGCTCCACTCCAGCCCGGGGGCTCAGGGGGTGAAAAACTGTTTTTT	CSAPLQPGGSGGEKLFF
few	TRBV3-1	NA	TRBJ1-6	TGTGCCAGCAGCCAAGGTCAGGGCAGAGGATCACCCCTCCACTTT	CASSQGQGRGSPLHF
NA	TRBV3-1	NA	TRBJ1-1	TGTGCCAGCAGCCAAGATTCGGGAACTAACACTGAAGCTTTCTTT	CASSQDSGTNTEAFF